A single sample is the source of the 3 T cell receptor beta chains below, sequenced in a study of blood T cell repertoires in COVID-19 (dated by TCRdb to about 2020). Library preparation employed the immunoSEQ multiplex PCR assay. TCRdb retrieved this table from immuneACCESS and kept in-frame rearrangements only. Not all clones are present; in checked studies, unresolved V genes account for under half, and no reason is known for the remainder. The table for this sample lists around 300,000 clones; roughly 90% of them were counted only once. The biggest ten clones account for just under 9.5% of the sample. The sequencing sample was made of PBMCs or T cells enriched from blood (not recorded which). The receptors originated from a woman aged 25 to 39 who had recovered from COVID-19.

The chain employs TRBV2 and TRBJ1-1; unclear D gene. The CDR3 contains 13 residues. V was pared by 1 base and J by 4 bases, with 7 bases between. CDR1 SNHLY and CDR2 FYNNEI come from the germline V gene. For the CDR3, the DNA is TGTGCCAGCAGTGAAGGGAGGAGCACTGAAGCTTTCTTT. As protein: CASSEGRSTEAFF.

The CDR3 DNA follows: TGTGCCAGCAGTGCTACTAGCGGTAGAGCCTCCTACAATGAGCAGTTCTTC. This encodes CASSATSGRASYNEQFF. This sequence joins TRBV6-1 and TRBJ2-1; TRBD2 aligns across 8 bases. Germline values: CDR1 MNHNS, CDR2 SASEGT. With 4 bases clipped from V and 0 bases from J, the junction kept 8 bases outside the gene matches. The CDR3 loop spans 17 amino acids.

This sequence joins TRBV12-2 and TRBJ2-7; the DNA was not used to check the table's D call, TRBD2. TRBV12-2 is assigned pseudogene status. CDR3 length: 15 amino acids. The CDR3 coding sequence is TGTGCAAGTCGCTTAGCGGGACTAGCAGGCTACGAGCAGTACTTC. This translates into CASRLAGLAGYEQYF.